One and the same sample provided the 30 T cell receptor beta chains below, sequenced in a study of blood T cell repertoires in COVID-19. Generated by immunoSEQ multiplex PCR, the TCRdb table keeps only in-frame clones and is missing some. The sample records hundreds of thousands of clones, roughly 80% being singletons. Sequences were obtained from peripheral blood. All receptors derive from a woman in her forties with active or convalescent COVID-19.

The chain is built from TRBV7-9 and TRBJ2-1; 12 bases line up with TRBD2. The trim removed 1 base at V and 0 bases at J, leaving 4 bases unmatched. The CDR3 loop spans 18 amino acids. The germline V gene encodes CDR1 SEHNR and CDR2 FQNEAQ (reference sequence). In DNA, the CDR3 is TGTGCCAGCAGCTTAGGACTAGCGGGGGTAAGCTCCTACAATGAGCAGTTCTTC. This gives the protein CASSLGLAGVSSYNEQFF.

Only one count was recorded for this clone. This chain uses TRBV7-3 with TRBJ1-1, with no clear D. Trimming took 1 base from V and 2 from J, leaving 5 bases between them. Germline values: CDR1 SGHTA, CDR2 FQGTGA. The CDR3 is made up of 13 amino acids. The CDR3 sequence: CASSLNRNTEAFF. The CDR3 DNA reads TGTGCCAGCAGCTTAAACAGAAACACTGAAGCTTTCTTT.

The V and J genes are TRBV11-3 and TRBJ1-2; 9 nucleotides align to TRBD1. The CDR3 totals 14 residues. Germline CDR1 SGHNT, CDR2 YENEEA. The V gene end was trimmed by 2 bases and the J gene end by 8 bases; junction bases not matched to a gene: 6. The CDR3 loop is CASSLRTGGRGYTF. For the CDR3, the DNA is TGTGCCAGCAGCTTACGTACAGGGGGCAGGGGCTACACCTTC.

This chain links TRBV30 with TRBJ1-2, with unresolved D. CDR1 GTSNPN and CDR2 SVGIG come from the germline V gene (reference sequence). The CDR3 spans 12 residues. V lost 2 bases, J lost 5 bases, and 9 bases lay in between. The CDR3 loop is CAWSPGIYGYTF. CDR3 nucleotides: TGTGCCTGGAGTCCGGGAATTTATGGCTACACCTTC. The variable domain in full, completed from reference TRBV30 and TRBJ1-2, reads SQTIHQWPATLVQPVGSPLSLECTVEGTSNPNLYWYRQAAGRGLQLLFYSVGIGQISSEVPQNLSASRPQDRQFILSSKKLLLSDSGFYLCAWSPGIYGYTFGSGTRLTVV.

This chain links TRBV29-1 with TRBJ1-4; D may be TRBD1 (5 bases). Trimming stripped 0 bases from V and 8 bases from J, with 16 bases between. CDR1 is SQVTM, CDR2 ANQGSEA, per germline. The CDR3 covers 15 residues. CDR3 in DNA: TGCAGCGTTGAAGATAAATGGCAGGGTTCGGAAAAACTGTTTTTT. It specifies CSVEDKWQGSEKLFF.

The chain uses TRBV24-1 and TRBJ1-2; TRBD1 aligns across 8 bases. The CDR3 totals 14 residues. Trimming removed 3 bases from V and 5 bases from J; junction bases left unmatched: 4. Germline loops: CDR1 KGHDR, CDR2 SFDVKD. The CDR3 DNA reads TGTGCCACCAGTGATGGGGACAGGTTATATGGCTACACCTTC. This sequence encodes CATSDGDRLYGYTF.

V and J are TRBV7-9 and TRBJ2-5; TRBD2 might be the D (5 bases). This CDR3 comprises 16 residues. Germline assignment: CDR1 SEHNR and CDR2 FQNEAQ (reference sequence). Trimming shortened V by 5 bases and J by 2 bases, and 18 bases separated the two germline ends. The CDR3 loop is CASSPTRSGRQETQYF. CDR3 in DNA: TGTGCCAGCAGCCCCACACGGAGCGGCAGACAAGAGACCCAGTACTTC.

The chain recombines TRBV27 with TRBJ1-5; 8 positions agree with TRBD1. CDR1 is MNHEY, CDR2 SMNVEV, per germline (reference sequence). Germline trimming cut 3 bases from V and 5 bases from J; bases unmatched to any gene: 9. CDR3 size: 16 residues. The CDR3 loop reads CASSFSGARGHQPQHF. In nucleotides, the CDR3 is TGTGCCAGCAGTTTCTCAGGAGCCAGGGGGCATCAGCCCCAGCATTTT.

The table lists this clone with a few counts. At one of its ends the junction is not consistent with the germline gene, which may arise from a read error. This chain uses TRBV5-1 with TRBJ1-2, with D possibly being TRBD1 (6 bases). Germline V gives CDR1 SGHRS, CDR2 YFSETQ. The CDR3 has 13 amino acids. CDR3 DNA: TGCGCCAGCACCTTGGACAGCCTCTATGGCTACACCTTC. Its translation is CASTLDSLYGYTF.

The chain carries TRBV3-1 (or the pseudogene TRBV3-2) and TRBJ1-5, with D possibly being TRBD1 (6 bases). CDR1 and CDR2 (germline): LGHDT, YNNKEL (reference sequence). V was trimmed by 5 bases and J by 4 bases, leaving 15 bases between them. There are 15 residues in the CDR3. The CDR3 loop reads CASSSGRTENQPQHF. In DNA form, the CDR3 reads TGTGCCAGCAGCTCCGGGAGGACAGAAAATCAGCCCCAGCATTTT.

This clone has just a few counts. The V call is TRBV7-9, the J call TRBJ2-1; D might be TRBD1 (5 bases). V lost 2 bases, J lost 10 bases, and 15 bases lay in between. The CDR3 loop spans 14 amino acids. Germline V gene lookup returns CDR1 SEHNR and CDR2 FQNEAQ (reference sequence). Here the CDR3 reads CASSLLAGAGEQFF. The DNA for the CDR3 is TGTGCCAGCAGCTTACTCGCTGGGGCAGGAGAGCAGTTCTTC.

This clone has more than one count but fewer than ten. The CDR3 bases are TGTGCCAGCAGTGAAGCCGGACAGGGCGCCGGGGAGCTGTTTTTT. Translated, it gives CASSEAGQGAGELFF. This chain links TRBV25-1 with TRBJ2-2; 8 bases align to TRBD1. Losses at the gene ends were 2 bases for V and 6 bases for J; bases not matched to a gene: 5. The CDR3 spans 15 residues. Germline assignment: CDR1 MGHDK and CDR2 SYGVNS.

The chain uses TRBV12-3 or TRBV12-4 and TRBJ2-1; TRBD1 aligns across 9 bases. The CDR3 is 13 amino acids. The V gene end was trimmed by 3 bases and the J gene end by 13 bases; junction bases not matched to a gene: 7. Here the CDR3 reads CASSLNRQGVQFF. DNA of the CDR3: TGTGCCAGCAGTTTGAATAGACAGGGGGTACAGTTCTTC.

V is TRBV11-2 and J is TRBJ1-2; a weak D match, TRBD1 (6 bases). Germline V gene sequence: CDR1 SGHAT, CDR2 FQNNGV. The CDR3 is 13 amino acids. V lost 5 bases to trimming and J lost 8 bases, with 15 bases between them. CDR3 sequence: CASSLQGRGGYTF. As DNA, the CDR3 is TGTGCCAGCAGCCTACAGGGTCGAGGAGGCTACACCTTC.

The chain couples TRBV11-3 to TRBJ2-2, with 10 bases fitting TRBD2. V dropped 5 bases and J dropped 7; count of bases not matched to a gene: 10. This CDR3 has 16 amino acids. CDR1 is SGHNT, CDR2 YENEEA, per germline. This CDR3 reads CASSRQGSGRFGELFF. The DNA of the CDR3 is TGTGCCAGCAGCCGCCAGGGTAGCGGGAGGTTCGGGGAGCTGTTTTTT.

The chain couples TRBV7-2 to TRBJ1-2; D is unresolved. Per the germline V gene, CDR1 is SGHTA and CDR2 is FQGNSA. This CDR3 region has 13 residues. V lost 3 bases to trimming and J lost 4 bases, with 9 bases between them. CDR3 sequence (DNA): TGTGCCAGCAGCTTGGGGAGCAGCTATGGCTACACCTTC. Its translation is CASSLGSSYGYTF.

V is TRBV5-5 and J is TRBJ1-2; D is unclear. Germline V gives CDR1 SGHKS, CDR2 YYEKEE (reference sequence). CDR3 length: 14 amino acids. Trimming removed 5 bases at V and 4 bases at J, with 15 bases between. CDR3 DNA sequence: TGTGCCAGCAGGCGGTTGCCGGAGACCTATGGCTACACCTTC. Amino acids: CASRRLPETYGYTF. Full variable domain (missing parts from reference TRBV5-5 and TRBJ1-2): DAGVTQSPTHLIKTRGQQVTLRCSPISGHKSVSWYQQVLGQGPQFIFQYYEKEERGRGNFPDRFSARQFPNYSSELNVNALLLGDSALYLCASRRLPETYGYTFGSGTRLTVV.

The rearrangement links TRBV12-3 or TRBV12-4 to TRBJ1-2; D remains ambiguous. Trimming took off 3 bases at V and 6 bases at J, with 11 bases between the two ends. The CDR3 contains 13 residues. CDR3 coding DNA: TGTGCCAGCAGTTTTGGGCGATTCGATGGCTACACCTTC. Amino acids: CASSFGRFDGYTF.

The chain couples TRBV2 to TRBJ1-5; TRBD1 might be the D (5 bases). The CDR3 has 14 amino acids. Trimming removed 4 bases from V and 4 bases from J, with 11 bases in between. Per germline, CDR1 SNHLY and CDR2 FYNNEI. In nucleotides, the CDR3 is TGTGCCAGCAGTGGGGGGAGGGGAAATCAGCCCCAGCATTTT. Translating it yields CASSGGRGNQPQHF. The variable domain in full, with the rest retrieved from reference TRBV2 and TRBJ1-5, is EPEVTQTPSHQVTQMGQEVILRCVPISNHLYFYWYRQILGQKVEFLVSFYNNEISEKSEIFDDQFSVERPDGSNFTLKIRSTKLEDSAMYFCASSGGRGNQPQHFGDGTRLSIL.

This rearrangement joins TRBV4-3 to TRBJ1-4; D not certain. The CDR3 extends over 15 amino acids. Germline-derived CDR1 and CDR2 are LGHNA and YSLEER. Trimming removed 5 bases at V and 5 bases at J, with 15 bases between. Here the CDR3 DNA reads TGCGCCAGCAGCTCTCAGCTAACGGGGAATGAAAAACTGTTTTTT. Translation: CASSSQLTGNEKLFF.

This rearrangement joins TRBV3-1 (or the pseudogene TRBV3-2) to TRBJ2-3, with D uncertain. Trimming removed 1 base from V and 4 bases from J, with 9 bases in between. The CDR3 contains 14 residues. The germline gives CDR1 LGHDT, CDR2 YNNKEL (reference sequence). CDR3 sequence: CASSQGRSADTQYF. For the CDR3, the DNA is TGTGCCAGCAGCCAAGGTCGCAGTGCAGATACGCAGTATTTT.

This clone has only one observation. The chain couples TRBV7-8 to TRBJ2-3; D not resolved. The CDR3 runs to 14 residues. V lost 0 bases to trimming and J lost 4 bases, with 8 bases between them. Germline values: CDR1 SGHVS, CDR2 FQNEAQ. CDR3 nucleotide sequence: TGTGCCAGCAGCTTAGCGCACCCAGCAGATACGCAGTATTTT. Its translation: CASSLAHPADTQYF.

This rearrangement joins TRBV6-5 to TRBJ1-3, with 7 bases identical to TRBD1. The V gene's germline CDR1 is MNHEY and CDR2 SVGAGI. Germline trimming cut 4 bases from V and 3 bases from J; bases unmatched to any gene: 9. CDR3 length: 16 amino acids. For the CDR3, the DNA is TGTGCCAGCAGTTCTCCGAAAGGGGGCTTTGGAAACACCATATATTTT. Its protein is CASSSPKGGFGNTIYF.

CDR3 amino acids: CASSLARDNEQFF. The CDR3 DNA reads TGTGCCAGCAGCTTAGCCAGGGACAATGAGCAGTTCTTC. The rearrangement uses TRBV7-9 and TRBJ2-1; weak D call: TRBD1 (5 bases). The CDR3 totals 13 residues. CDR1 and CDR2 from the germline V gene are SEHNR and FQNEAQ (reference sequence). Between the trimmed V and J ends, which lost 0 bases and 5 bases, there was a span of 5 bases.

V gene TRBV10-3 combines with J gene TRBJ1-4; perhaps TRBD1 as D (6 bases). From germline, CDR1 is ENHRY and CDR2 SYGVKD. Trimming stripped 9 bases from V and 4 bases from J, with 12 bases between. CDR3 length: 13 residues. CDR3: CAIKGESNEKLFF. CDR3 nucleotide sequence: TGTGCCATTAAGGGGGAGAGTAATGAAAAACTGTTTTTT.

This chain connects TRBV28 to TRBJ2-7; TRBD2 matches 7 bases. V gave up 5 bases and J gave up 6 bases; unmatched junction bases: 16. This CDR3 has 16 amino acids. Germline CDR1 is MDHEN and CDR2 is SYDVKM. The CDR3 is CASSPVGDYGMREQYF. DNA of the CDR3: TGTGCCAGCAGTCCCGTGGGGGACTACGGCATGCGCGAGCAGTACTTC.

For this clone: Its ends do not fully match the called genes, so a read error is possible. V is TRBV7-7 and J is TRBJ2-6; TRBD1 is a possible D gene (5 bases). This CDR3 contains 15 residues. Germline V gene data show CDR1 as SSHAT and CDR2 as FNYEAQ (reference sequence). CDR3 amino acids: CASSSQGFGANVLTF. CDR3 in DNA: TGTGCTAGCAGCTCCCAGGGTTTCGGGGCCAACGTCCTGACTTTC. Based on the CDR3 plus reference TRBV7-7 and TRBJ2-6, the full variable domain is GAGVSQSPRYKVTKRGQDVTLRCDPISSHATLYWYQQALGQGPEFLTYFNYEAQPDKSGLPSDRFSAERPEGSISTLTIQRTEQRDSAMYRCASSSQGFGANVLTFGAGSRLTVL.

The V gene is TRBV4-1, the J gene TRBJ1-1, with D possibly TRBD1 on 5 matching bases. CDR1 is MGHRA and CDR2 is YSYEKL in the germline V gene. CDR3 length: 17 amino acids. V lost 0 bases, J lost 3 bases, and 17 bases lay in between. CDR3 DNA sequence: TGCGCCAGCAGCCAAGATCGGATCCAGGGCGGGGACACTGAAGCTTTCTTT. Translated: CASSQDRIQGGDTEAFF.

This chain connects TRBV19 to TRBJ1-6; a weak D match, TRBD1 (5 bases). The CDR3 loop spans 15 amino acids. V was shortened by 3 bases and J by 7 bases, with 13 bases between the two germline ends. CDR1 is LNHDA, CDR2 SQIVND, per germline (reference sequence). In DNA form, the CDR3 reads TGTGCCAGTAGTATCGCTCAGGGTATGAATTCACCCCTCCACTTT. This encodes CASSIAQGMNSPLHF.

Only a few counts were recorded for this clone. The chain is built from TRBV28 and TRBJ1-5, with D hard to call. CDR3 length equals 13 residues. CDR1 MDHEN and CDR2 SYDVKM come from the germline V gene. V shed 7 bases and J shed 9 bases, with 16 bases lying between them. CDR3: CASTPGYHRPQHF. The CDR3 DNA follows: TGTGCCAGCACCCCGGGATACCATCGGCCCCAGCATTTT.